This T cell receptor beta chain appears in the sequencing data of a study of CD8 T cells in Susac syndrome. Sequencing of TCR beta was performed on blood CD8+ T cells and on blood CD4+ T cells. While serving as controls, healthy donors were matched for age and sex. Negative isolation yielded CD8+ and CD4+ T cells; FACS enriched TEMRA cells. The germline V and J ends were trimmed by 4 bases and 7 bases, with 18 bases remaining between them. CDR3 length: 15 amino acids. CDR1 and CDR2 (germline): SGHRS, YFSETQ. About 0.5 to 1 ug RNA was reverse transcribed with random hexamers. In TCRdb, the immunoSEQ multiplex PCR reads were re-called with MiXCR into one record per CDR3 protein. The sample holds roughly 160,000 distinct CDR3 sequences; around 94% are singletons and the top ten take roughly 0.14%.

The source of this sequence is a human donor in good health. The chain couples TRBV5-1 to TRBJ1-5; D call uncertain. The specimen was CD4+ T cells from PBMCs. Here the CDR3 reads CASSTAGRIGQPQHF. CDR3 nucleotide sequence: TGCGCCAGCAGCACAGCGGGAAGGATCGGGCAGCCCCAGCATTTT. The full variable domain, rest sourced from reference TRBV5-1 and TRBJ1-5, is KAGVTQTPRYLIKTRGQQVTLSCSPISGHRSVSWYQQTPGQGLQFLFEYFSETQRNKGNFPGRFSGRQFSNSRSEMNVSTLELGDSALYLCASSTAGRIGQPQHFGDGTRLSIL.